The present T cell receptor beta chain was sequenced within a study of blood T cell repertoires in COVID-19 (dated by TCRdb to the early 2020s). Study-wide context: Samples from collaborators originated in the United States, Italy and Spain and spanned both the acute and convalescent phases of COVID-19. The repertoires were released in a freely available public database meant as a resource for research on the immune response to SARS-CoV-2. The samples were drawn from two sources: the first 160 participants of the ongoing ImmuneRACE study, and 950 to 1,500 subjects contributed by 6 global collaborators. A de-identified subject ID, COVID-19 status, age in years and sex were almost always included in the sample metadata. Where available, HLA class I and class II types were obtained from metadata supplied by the sample provider rather than from assay-based typing. The dataset comprised deeply sampled blood TCRbeta repertoires from subjects exposed to, actively infected with, or recovered from COVID-19. The material from the prospective study consisted of cDNA or gDNA derived from T cells, B-cell-depleted T cells, or PBMCs. Broad study findings and their caveats: Clinical and demographic metadata were provided uncurated, with the amount varying by source and participant.

Collaborating institutions collected whole blood in K2EDTA tubes following their own protocols. Collaborator samples were shipped for TCRbeta analysis as frozen whole blood, isolated PBMCs, or DNA extracted from either sample type. Via the germline V gene (reference sequence), CDR1 is LNHDA and CDR2 SQIVND. Counted from cysteine to phenylalanine, this CDR3 has 13 amino acids. The DNA shown is the 39-base CDR3, in frame from base 1. Remarks on this clone: The target of this receptor is not known. One end of the junction fails to match germline, which may point to a read error.

TCRbeta CDR3 regions were amplified from genomic DNA using the immunoSEQ Assay, a bias-controlled multiplex PCR. From the authors' description of their analysis: The number of nucleated cells in each sample was estimated by amplification of reference gene primers within the assay. To quantify the absolute abundance of each unique TCRbeta CDR3 rearrangement, sequence reads were collapsed and filtered. Productive Simpson clonality was computed per sample as the square root of Simpson's diversity index over productive rearrangements. The immuneACCESS repertoire file appears here via TCRdb, limited to in-frame rearrangements. These files lack a portion of the clones; in checked studies, under half of the deficit traces to unresolved V genes, and the cause of the others is not known. The DNA gave D and trimming, while V, J and clone size come from that table. This sample is represented by under 200,000 clones; 70% to 90% of them were singletons. The ten largest account for roughly 21% of the sample.

The chain uses TRBV19 and TRBJ1-1; the D segment could be TRBD1, given 5 matching bases. The sequence derives from a man aged 60 to 69 with active or convalescent COVID-19. Input material: peripheral blood. Here the CDR3 is given as CASAQGFNSEAFF. The DNA sequence reads TGTGCCAGCGCCCAGGGTTTTAACAGTGAAGCTTTCTTT.